The 6 T cell receptor beta chains presented below share a single source sample, sequenced in a study of blood T cell repertoires in COVID-19. Libraries were prepared by immunoSEQ multiplex PCR; TCRdb keeps only in-frame clonotypes and omits some of them. The sample has hundreds of thousands of clones, 70% to 90% seen once. Input material: peripheral blood. These receptors were taken from a woman under 30 who had recovered from COVID-19.

V gene TRBV29-1 combines with J gene TRBJ1-1; 7 positions agree with TRBD1. Trimming took 3 bases from V and 2 from J; bases not matched to a gene: 3. The CDR3 spans 13 residues. Germline assignment: CDR1 SQVTM and CDR2 ANQGSEA. For the CDR3, the DNA is TGCAGCGTTGAGGGACAGTATAACACTGAAGCTTTCTTT. Its translation: CSVEGQYNTEAFF.

The V call is TRBV11-1, the J call TRBJ2-3, with 15 bases matching TRBD2. Per the germline V gene, CDR1 is SGHAT and CDR2 is FQDESV (reference sequence). This CDR3 has 15 residues. The ends lost 10 bases at V and 5 bases at J; junction bases unmatched: 7. The CDR3 DNA sequence: TGTGCCACCCGCCCGGGACTAGCGGGAGGAGATACGCAGTATTTT. As protein: CATRPGLAGGDTQYF.

The genes are TRBV25-1 and TRBJ1-5; 11 bases align to TRBD1. V lost 6 bases, J lost 4 bases, and 2 bases stayed unmatched. CDR3 length equals 14 residues. CDR1 is MGHDK, CDR2 SYGVNS, per germline. CDR3 region: CASSGQGANQPQHF. In DNA, the CDR3 is TGTGCCAGCAGCGGACAGGGGGCAAATCAGCCCCAGCATTTT.

V and J are TRBV30 and TRBJ2-7; 12 bases are a match to TRBD1. The CDR3 totals 13 residues. Germline V CDR1 and CDR2: GTSNPN, SVGIG (reference sequence). V gave up 4 bases and J gave up 5 bases; unmatched junction bases: 3. The CDR3 DNA sequence: TGTGCCTGGACAGGGACAGGGGGCCACGAGCAGTACTTC. Protein sequence: CAWTGTGGHEQYF.

This CDR3 reads CASSLGYYRTNTGELFF. CDR3 nucleotides: TGCGCCAGCAGCTTGGGCTACTATCGCACGAACACCGGGGAGCTGTTTTTT. V usage is TRBV5-1 and J usage is TRBJ2-2; D gene ambiguous. The CDR3 extends over 17 amino acids. V was clipped by 0 bases and J by 0 bases, with 12 bases between them. Germline lookup yields CDR1 SGHRS and CDR2 YFSETQ.

The J gene is TRBJ2-7, the V gene TRBV11-2, with 7 nucleotides matching TRBD1. Germline V gene data show CDR1 as SGHAT and CDR2 as FQNNGV. After removal of 6 bases from V and 4 bases from J, the junction contained 6 bases not matched to a gene. The CDR3 covers 13 residues. CDR3 residues: CASRDRDFYEQYF. CDR3 nucleotide sequence: TGTGCCAGCAGAGACAGGGATTTTTACGAGCAGTACTTC.